These 11 T cell receptor beta chains originate from one sample sequenced in a study of blood T cell repertoires in COVID-19. Profiling relied on immunoSEQ multiplex PCR, and the TCRdb table lists in-frame clones only, not all of them. Altogether about 130,000 clones are present, roughly 86% being singletons, with the ten largest covering approximately 5.3%. The sample was peripheral blood. All receptors come from a human donor in a cohort sampled during active COVID-19.

In this sample, this clone turned up once. V and J are TRBV29-1 and TRBJ2-2; 9 bases agree with TRBD1. The ends lost 6 bases at V and 0 bases at J; junction bases unmatched: 17. This CDR3 region has 19 residues. Per germline, CDR1 SQVTM and CDR2 ANQGSEA. The DNA for the CDR3 is TGCAGCGTAGTAAACCGAACAGGGGGCGCTGATTCGAACACCGGGGAGCTGTTTTTT. Translation gives CSVVNRTGGADSNTGELFF.

The V call is TRBV10-3, the J call TRBJ2-3; 7 bases align to TRBD2. This CDR3 comprises 13 residues. Losses at the gene ends were 7 bases for V and 4 bases for J; bases not matched to a gene: 5. In germline, CDR1 is ENHRY, CDR2 SYGVKD. CDR3 loop: CAITGGFSDTQYF. The CDR3 DNA reads as TGTGCCATCACCGGGGGGTTTTCAGATACGCAGTATTTT.

The rearrangement links TRBV6-2 or TRBV6-3 to TRBJ2-7, with a possible D match to TRBD2 (6 bases). The V end lost 6 bases, the J end lost 4 bases, and 16 bases lay between the germline ends. CDR1 is MNHEY and CDR2 is SVGEGT in the germline V gene. This CDR3 spans 14 amino acids. The CDR3 nucleotides read TGTGCCAGCAGCTCTTCTTCTGGGGGGTACGAGCAGTACTTC. This encodes CASSSSSGGYEQYF.

This clone showed up just a few times. The chain is built from TRBV29-1 and TRBJ2-7, with a weak D call TRBD1 (5 bases). Looked up from germline, CDR1 is SQVTM and CDR2 is ANQGSEA. The CDR3 runs 12 residues. The V end was cut by 2 bases, the J end by 3 bases, with 8 bases between. The CDR3 spells CSVETRDYEQYF. In nucleotides, the CDR3 is TGCAGCGTTGAAACCAGGGACTACGAGCAGTACTTC.

The table lists this clone with a count of one. The chain couples TRBV27 to TRBJ2-2; 7 bases align to TRBD1. Germline V CDR1 and CDR2: MNHEY, SMNVEV (reference sequence). V gave up 3 bases and J gave up 5 bases; unmatched junction bases: 9. The CDR3 extends over 16 amino acids. The CDR3 loop is CASSFSTGRKTGELFF. CDR3 DNA sequence: TGTGCCAGCAGTTTCTCGACAGGGCGGAAGACCGGGGAGCTGTTTTTT.

The chain has TRBV6-5 and TRBJ1-2; a possible D gene is TRBD1 (5 bases). V was cut by 4 bases and J by 3 bases, with 12 bases left in between. The CDR3 length is 14 residues. Germline V CDR1 and CDR2: MNHEY, SVGAGI. The CDR3 sequence: CASSLEWGDYGYTF. CDR3 DNA sequence: TGTGCCAGCAGTTTGGAATGGGGGGACTATGGCTACACCTTC.

This CDR3 reads CASSLAPGTRRAGELFF. CDR3 coding DNA: TGTGCCAGCAGCTTAGCGCCAGGGACTCGTAGGGCCGGGGAGCTGTTTTTT. This rearrangement joins TRBV7-8 to TRBJ2-2; D possibly corresponds to TRBD2 (6 bases). CDR3 size: 17 residues. V was clipped by 0 bases and J by 6 bases, with 17 bases between them. The germline V gene encodes CDR1 SGHVS and CDR2 FQNEAQ.

This clone showed up just once. The J gene is TRBJ2-5, the V gene TRBV18, with a weak D call TRBD2 (5 bases). V lost 3 bases, J lost 1 base, and 15 bases lay in between. Germline assignment: CDR1 KGHSH and CDR2 LQKENI. The CDR3 contains 16 residues. The CDR3 reads CASSPLHGGSQETQYF. Written as DNA, the CDR3 is TGTGCCAGCTCACCCTTGCACGGCGGGTCCCAAGAGACCCAGTACTTC.

This clone was counted a single time. The V call is TRBV24-1, the J call TRBJ2-7; maybe TRBD2 (5 bases). Germline V gene lookup returns CDR1 KGHDR and CDR2 SFDVKD. This CDR3 region has 14 residues. The germline V and J ends were trimmed by 4 bases and 2 bases, with 11 bases remaining between them. The CDR3 protein is CATSDTGFPYEQYF. The CDR3 DNA sequence: TGTGCCACCAGTGACACGGGGTTCCCCTACGAGCAGTACTTC.

The rearrangement links TRBV5-1 to TRBJ2-1, with TRBD2 matching 8 bases. The CDR3 runs to 18 residues. Germline V gives CDR1 SGHRS, CDR2 YFSETQ. V was pared by 1 base and J by 0 bases, with 9 bases of the junction left unmatched. The DNA of the CDR3 is TGCGCCAGCAGCTTGAGCGGGAGAACAGGCCGCTCCTACAATGAGCAGTTCTTC. Its translation: CASSLSGRTGRSYNEQFF.

This chain uses TRBV6-5 with TRBJ1-1, with TRBD1 identical over 9 bases. J gave up 4 bases and V 7 bases, and 4 bases lay outside the gene matches. The CDR3 runs to 13 residues. Germline lookup yields CDR1 MNHEY and CDR2 SVGAGI. CDR3 loop: CASTKQGATEAFF. The CDR3 DNA reads as TGTGCCAGCACCAAACAGGGGGCCACTGAAGCTTTCTTT.